This T cell receptor beta chain was sequenced during a study of neurological immune-mediated disorders. The CDR3 length is 18 residues. With 6 bases clipped from V and 5 bases from J, the junction kept 14 bases outside the gene matches. Germline V lookup: CDR1 SGHVS, CDR2 FNYEAQ. The making of cDNA relied on 5'RACE with 10-nucleotide random UMIs. Every sequencing run returned over 190 million TCR-beta sequences, which were derived from 15-18 subjects. Via MiXCR, TCRdb re-called the 5' RACE reads, giving one row per CDR3 protein. Counted here are about 25,000 distinct CDR3 sequences, over 10% occurring once; the ten biggest clones make up approximately 16%.

What was sequenced was PBMCs. This chain joins TRBV7-6 and TRBJ2-5; TRBD2 matches at 14 bases. The sequence came from a woman in her forties with HTLV-1-associated myelopathy (HAM/TSP). Here the CDR3 reads CASSSGLAGEGSIETQYF. CDR3 nucleotides: TGTGCCAGCAGTTCGGGACTAGCGGGGGAGGGGTCCATCGAGACCCAGTACTTC.